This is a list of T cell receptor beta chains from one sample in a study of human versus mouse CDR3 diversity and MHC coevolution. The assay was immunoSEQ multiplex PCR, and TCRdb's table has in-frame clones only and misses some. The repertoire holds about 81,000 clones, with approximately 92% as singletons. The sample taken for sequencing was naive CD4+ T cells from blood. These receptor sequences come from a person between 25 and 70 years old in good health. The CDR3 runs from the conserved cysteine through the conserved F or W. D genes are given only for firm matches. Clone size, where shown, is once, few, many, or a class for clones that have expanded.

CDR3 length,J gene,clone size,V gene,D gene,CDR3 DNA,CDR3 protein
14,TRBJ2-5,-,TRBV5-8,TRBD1,TGTGCCAGCAGCTCGGGACAGGGGCAAGAGACCCAGTACTTC,CASSSGQGQETQYF
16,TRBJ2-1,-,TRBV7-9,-,TGTGCCAGCAGCCGTGGGCTTGTTATAGTTGGCGATGAGCAGTTCTTC,CASSRGLVIVGDEQFF
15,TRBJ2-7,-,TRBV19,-,TGTGCCAGTAGTATGAATCCAGGGAGGGGGTACGAGCAGTACTTC,CASSMNPGRGYEQYF
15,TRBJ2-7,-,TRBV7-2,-,TGTGCCAGCAGCGGGGGGAGGACAGGCCCCTACGAGCAGTACTTC,CASSGGRTGPYEQYF
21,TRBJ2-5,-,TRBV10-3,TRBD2,TGTGCCATCAGGGAACATACCCCCAGAACGGCGGGAGAAGGGTACCAAGAGACCCAGTACTTC,CAIREHTPRTAGEGYQETQYF
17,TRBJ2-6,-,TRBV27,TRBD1,TGTGCCAGCAGCCGGCCCCGGACAGGGTCTGGGGCCAACGTCCTGACTTTC,CASSRPRTGSGANVLTF
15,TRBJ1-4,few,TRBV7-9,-,TGTGCCAGCAGCGGGGGAGGGGCGGCTAATGAAAAACTGTTTTTT,CASSGGGAANEKLFF
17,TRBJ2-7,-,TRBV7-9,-,TGTGCCAGCAGCTTAAGGGGGGACAGCTTAACCTCCTACGAGCAGTACTTC,CASSLRGDSLTSYEQYF
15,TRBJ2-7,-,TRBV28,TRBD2,TGTGCCAGCAGCATGGGACTAGCGGGACGGAACGAGCAGTACTTC,CASSMGLAGRNEQYF
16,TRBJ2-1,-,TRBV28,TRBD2,TGTGCCAGCAGTCAACCGGGACTAGCGGGAGAGAATGAGCAGTTCTTC,CASSQPGLAGENEQFF
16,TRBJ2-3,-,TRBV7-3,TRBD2,TGTGCCAGCAGCTTAAACAGCGGGGCGAGCACAGATACGCAGTATTTT,CASSLNSGASTDTQYF
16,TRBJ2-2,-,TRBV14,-,TGTGCCAGCAGCCAAAGGAACAGGGTGGTCACCGGGGAGCTGTTTTTT,CASSQRNRVVTGELFF
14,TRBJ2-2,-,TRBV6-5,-,TGTGCCAGCAGTTCTAGAGGGAAGGCCGGGGAGCTGTTTTTT,CASSSRGKAGELFF
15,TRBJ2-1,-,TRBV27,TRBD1,TGTGCCAGCAGTTTCGGGACAGGGGCCTACAATGAGCAGTTCTTC,CASSFGTGAYNEQFF
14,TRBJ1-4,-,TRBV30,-,TGTGCCTGGAGTGTAAAGGGGACTAATGAAAAACTGTTTTTT,CAWSVKGTNEKLFF
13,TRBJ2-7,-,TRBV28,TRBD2,TGTGCCAGCAGGGCGGGAGGACCCCACGAGCAGTACTTC,CASRAGGPHEQYF
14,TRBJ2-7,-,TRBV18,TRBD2,TGTGCCAGCTCACGGCCTAGCGGGAGCCACGAGCAGTACTTC,CASSRPSGSHEQYF
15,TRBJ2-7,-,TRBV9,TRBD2,TGTGCCAGCAGCGTAGATCCTAGCGGGAGGGGGGAGCAGTACTTC,CASSVDPSGRGEQYF
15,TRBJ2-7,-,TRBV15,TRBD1,TGTGCCACCAGCAGAGACGCGACAGGGGTCTACGAGCAGTACTTC,CATSRDATGVYEQYF
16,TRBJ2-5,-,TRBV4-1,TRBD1,TGCGCCAGCAGCTTGACAGGGGGCGGATTCGGAGAGACCCAGTACTTC,CASSLTGGGFGETQYF
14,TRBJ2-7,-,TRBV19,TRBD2,TGTGCCAGTAGTGGGACTAGATATTCCGACGAGCAGTACTTC,CASSGTRYSDEQYF
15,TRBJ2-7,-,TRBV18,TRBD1,TGTGCCAGCTCACCAGGTACAGGGGCAGTTTACGAGCAGTACTTC,CASSPGTGAVYEQYF
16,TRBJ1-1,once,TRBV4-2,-,TGTGCCAGCAGCCAAGAAGACGGGTCCCCGAACACTGAAGCTTTCTTT,CASSQEDGSPNTEAFF
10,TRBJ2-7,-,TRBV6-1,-,TGTGCCAGCAGTACCTACGAGCAGTACTTC,CASSTYEQYF
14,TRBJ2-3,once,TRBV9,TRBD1,TGTGCCAGCAGCCTGACAGGGAGCACAGATACGCAGTATTTT,CASSLTGSTDTQYF
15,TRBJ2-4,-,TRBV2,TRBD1,TGTGCCAGCAGTGCGGACAGGGGGGCCAAAAACATTCAGTACTTC,CASSADRGAKNIQYF
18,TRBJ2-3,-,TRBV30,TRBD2,TGTGCCTGGAGTTGGGGACTAGCGGGGGAAGGGGGTACAGATACGCAGTATTTT,CAWSWGLAGEGGTDTQYF
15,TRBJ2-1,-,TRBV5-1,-,TGCGCCAGCAGCTTGGCCGGGTGGACTTCGGATGAGCAGTTCTTC,CASSLAGWTSDEQFF
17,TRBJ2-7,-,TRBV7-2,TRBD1,TGTGCCAGCAGCCGACCCCGACAGGGGATAGTCGGCTACGAGCAGTACTTC,CASSRPRQGIVGYEQYF
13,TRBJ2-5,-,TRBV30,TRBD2,TGTGCCTGGAGGACTAGCGGGGGGCGGGCCCAGTACTTC,CAWRTSGGRAQYF
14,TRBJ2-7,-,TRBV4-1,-,TGCGCCAGCAGCCAAGATGAGGGAACCTACGAGCAGTACTTC,CASSQDEGTYEQYF
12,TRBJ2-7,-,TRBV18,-,TGTGCCAGCTCACAGTATTCCTACGAGCAGTACTTC,CASSQYSYEQYF
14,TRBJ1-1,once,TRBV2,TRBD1,TGTGCCAGCACTCGAAACAGGGGGCCAACTGAAGCTTTCTTT,CASTRNRGPTEAFF
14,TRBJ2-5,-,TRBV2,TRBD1,TGTGCCAGCAGCTTCCAGACAGGGAAAGAGACCCAGTACTTC,CASSFQTGKETQYF
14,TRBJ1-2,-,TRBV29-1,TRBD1,TGCAGCGTTGAAAGGGACAGGGGCCTCTATGGCTACACCTTC,CSVERDRGLYGYTF
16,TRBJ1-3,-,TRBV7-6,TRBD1,TGTGCCAGCAGCTCGGATGTCGACAGGGGGGGAAACACCATATATTTT,CASSSDVDRGGNTIYF
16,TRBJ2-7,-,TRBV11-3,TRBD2,TGTGCCAGCAGCTTTGGGCTAGCGGGAGGGGCCCACGAGCAGTACTTC,CASSFGLAGGAHEQYF
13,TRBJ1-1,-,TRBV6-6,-,TGTGCCAGCATTCTACAGGGTGACACTGAAGCTTTCTTT,CASILQGDTEAFF
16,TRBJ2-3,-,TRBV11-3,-,TGTGCCAGCAGCCGGGACACTTTATCTAGCACAGATACGCAGTATTTT,CASSRDTLSSTDTQYF
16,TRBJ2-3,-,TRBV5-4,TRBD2,TGTGCCAGCAGCTCGGCCCAGCGGGGGGGCCTGGGTACGCAGTATTTT,CASSSAQRGGLGTQYF
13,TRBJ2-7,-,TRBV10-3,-,TGTGCCATCAGTGGTACAGGGAGCAACGAGCAGTACTTC,CAISGTGSNEQYF
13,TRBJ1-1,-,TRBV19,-,TGTGCCAGTTTAATCCCTCCGAACACTGAAGCTTTCTTT,CASLIPPNTEAFF
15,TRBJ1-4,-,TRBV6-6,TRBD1,TGTGCCAGCAGACATGGGACAGCAACTAATGAAAAACTGTTTTTT,CASRHGTATNEKLFF
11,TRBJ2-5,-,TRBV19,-,TGTGCCAGTAGTATTAAAGAGACCCAGTACTTC,CASSIKETQYF
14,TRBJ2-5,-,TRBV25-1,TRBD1,TGTGCCAGCAGTCTACAGGGGGCTAAAGAGACCCAGTACTTC,CASSLQGAKETQYF
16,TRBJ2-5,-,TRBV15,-,TGTGCCACCAGCGGTAGGACAACCCGTTTCCAAGAGACCCAGTACTTC,CATSGRTTRFQETQYF
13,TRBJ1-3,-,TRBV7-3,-,TGTGCCAGCAGCTTAAATCCCGGGAACACCATATATTTT,CASSLNPGNTIYF